The 29 T cell receptor beta chains in this list originate from one sample, sequenced in a study of blood T cell repertoires in COVID-19. Sequencing used immunoSEQ multiplex PCR; TCRdb keeps in-frame clones, though not all of them. Among a few hundred thousand clones listed, approximately 83% were seen once. The sample consisted of peripheral blood. All receptors come from a person between 65 and 79 years old with COVID-19, enrolled during active disease.

This sequence joins TRBV1 and TRBJ2-1; the tabulated D call, TRBD2, remains unverified against the DNA. TRBV1 is shown as a pseudogene. This CDR3 is built from 17 residues. The DNA of the CDR3 is TGCACCAGCAGCCAAGGGCGGGGGGCAAGCTCCTACAATGAGCAGTTCTTC. This sequence encodes CTSSQGRGASSYNEQFF.

V gene TRBV5-1 combines with J gene TRBJ2-5, with D possibly being TRBD1 (7 bases). Trimming shortened V by 2 bases and J by 4 bases, and 12 bases separated the two germline ends. CDR1 is SGHRS and CDR2 is YFSETQ in the germline V gene. The CDR3 length is 14 residues. In DNA, the CDR3 is TGCGCCAGCAGCTTACAGGGGAGGTCAGAGACCCAGTACTTC. Translating gives CASSLQGRSETQYF. Full variable domain (remainder filled in from reference TRBV5-1 and TRBJ2-5): KAGVTQTPRYLIKTRGQQVTLSCSPISGHRSVSWYQQTPGQGLQFLFEYFSETQRNKGNFPGRFSGRQFSNSRSEMNVSTLELGDSALYLCASSLQGRSETQYFGPGTRLLVL.

Points on this clone: One junction end does not reproduce the germline sequence, and a read error may be involved. The chain carries TRBV19 and TRBJ2-1, with 10 nucleotides matching TRBD1. The length of the CDR3 is 15 residues. Germline V gene sequence: CDR1 LNHDA, CDR2 SQIVND (reference sequence). CDR3 DNA: TGTGCCAGTAGTGGGGGACAGGGGATATACAATGAGCGGTTCTTC. Its translation is CASSGGQGIYNERFF.

The chain couples TRBV5-5 to TRBJ1-3; D possibly corresponds to TRBD1 (6 bases). The CDR3 contains 15 residues. V was trimmed by 3 bases and J by 2 bases, leaving 12 bases between them. CDR1 and CDR2 (germline): SGHKS, YYEKEE (reference sequence). The CDR3 DNA sequence: TGTGCCAGCAGCTCGACCGGACAGACTGGAAACACCATATATTTT. This codes for CASSSTGQTGNTIYF.

The chain employs TRBV6-5 and TRBJ1-4; 8 bases fit TRBD1. V was clipped by 8 bases and J by 7 bases; unmatched bases: 9. CDR1 MNHEY and CDR2 SVGAGI come from the germline V gene. This CDR3 region has 14 residues. CDR3 loop: CASRFGQGGEKLFF. DNA of the CDR3: TGTGCCAGCCGTTTCGGACAGGGCGGTGAAAAACTGTTTTTT.

The chain couples TRBV19 to TRBJ2-7; perhaps TRBD1 as D (5 bases). This CDR3 contains 15 residues. CDR1 is LNHDA, CDR2 SQIVND, per germline (reference sequence). Between the trimmed V and J ends, which lost 1 base and 3 bases, there was a span of 13 bases. CDR3 protein: CASSIGLQQVYEQYF. As DNA, the CDR3 is TGTGCCAGTAGTATAGGGTTACAACAGGTCTACGAGCAGTACTTC.

This sequence joins TRBV2 and TRBJ1-5, with 8 positions matching TRBD1. The CDR3 runs to 14 residues. With V trimmed by 6 bases and J by 7 bases, 8 bases remained unmatched. Germline CDR1 and CDR2: SNHLY and FYNNEI. The CDR3 DNA sequence: TGTGCCAGCAGCGACAGGGGCAATTGGCAGCCCCAGCATTTT. Translation gives CASSDRGNWQPQHF. The full variable domain, its missing parts supplied by reference TRBV2 and TRBJ1-5, is EPEVTQTPSHQVTQMGQEVILRCVPISNHLYFYWYRQILGQKVEFLVSFYNNEISEKSEIFDDQFSVERPDGSNFTLKIRSTKLEDSAMYFCASSDRGNWQPQHFGDGTRLSIL.

In this sample, this clone turned up a few times. This chain joins TRBV28 and TRBJ2-3; TRBD2 is a possible D gene (7 bases). CDR3 length: 12 amino acids. Trimming left V 8 bases short and J 9 bases short, with 15 bases between. CDR1 is MDHEN, CDR2 SYDVKM, per germline. This CDR3 reads CASFGGRGTQYF. The CDR3 nucleotides read TGTGCCAGCTTCGGGGGGCGGGGGACGCAGTATTTT.

The V call is TRBV4-1, the J call TRBJ2-5; D remains unclear. Per germline, CDR1 MGHRA and CDR2 YSYEKL. CDR3 size: 14 residues. The V gene lost 2 bases and the J gene lost 4 bases, with 11 bases spanning the gap. The chain's CDR3 is CASSQWWQVETQYF. In DNA, the CDR3 is TGCGCCAGCAGCCAATGGTGGCAAGTAGAGACCCAGTACTTC.

The genes are TRBV29-1 and TRBJ2-1; TRBD2 matches at 12 bases. Germline V gives CDR1 SQVTM, CDR2 ANQGSEA. V gave up 7 bases and J gave up 6 bases; unmatched junction bases: 16. The CDR3 has 17 residues. The CDR3, as DNA: TGCAGCGCCATGGGGTCTAGCGGGGGGGGAGTGAGCAATGAGCAGTTCTTC. Its translation is CSAMGSSGGGVSNEQFF.

The rearrangement links TRBV18 to TRBJ1-2; TRBD1 might be the D (6 bases). Germline-derived CDR1 and CDR2 are KGHSH and LQKENI. Trimming stripped 2 bases from V and 4 bases from J, with 11 bases between. CDR3 length equals 14 residues. This CDR3 is CASSPGDNRYGYTF. CDR3 coding DNA: TGTGCCAGCTCACCAGGGGACAACCGCTATGGCTACACCTTC. Using reference TRBV18 and TRBJ1-2 for the parts outside the CDR3, the full variable domain is NAGVMQNPRHLVRRRGQEARLRCSPMKGHSHVYWYRQLPEEGLKFMVYLQKENIIDESGMPKERFSAEFPKEGPSILRIQQVVRGDSAAYFCASSPGDNRYGYTFGSGTRLTVV.

This clone showed up just once. The chain uses TRBV18 and TRBJ1-4; 7 nucleotides match TRBD1. V lost 4 bases to trimming and J lost 4 bases; unmatched junction nucleotides: 6. This CDR3 is built from 15 residues. Looked up from germline, CDR1 is KGHSH and CDR2 is LQKENI. This CDR3 is CASSQTGDVNEKLFF. The CDR3 nucleotides read TGTGCCAGCTCACAAACAGGGGATGTTAATGAAAAACTGTTTTTT.

The gene calls are TRBV19 and TRBJ1-1; a possible D gene is TRBD1 (6 bases). V was shortened by 5 bases and J by 3 bases, with 25 bases between the two germline ends. The CDR3 consists of 18 residues. The germline V gene has CDR1 LNHDA and CDR2 SQIVND (reference sequence). The CDR3 DNA follows: TGTGCCAGTAGTTTCGGGGACACGGTTACTTCTGCGCACACTGAAGCTTTCTTT. This sequence encodes CASSFGDTVTSAHTEAFF.

This chain uses TRBV27 with TRBJ2-7; 9 nucleotides agree with TRBD2. Per the germline V gene, CDR1 is MNHEY and CDR2 is SMNVEV (reference sequence). With V trimmed by 5 bases and J by 2 bases, 7 bases remained unmatched. The CDR3 runs 15 residues. DNA for the CDR3: TGTGCCAGCAGTCTCGGTAGCGGGAGAGCCTACGAGCAGTACTTC. Its protein is CASSLGSGRAYEQYF.

V is TRBV7-9 and J is TRBJ1-1; perhaps TRBD1 as D (6 bases). Trimming pared 0 bases from V and 4 bases from J, leaving 12 bases between. Germline CDR1 reads SEHNR; CDR2 reads FQNEAQ (reference sequence). The CDR3 covers 15 residues. CDR3 sequence: CASSLAGGRVTEAFF. CDR3 nucleotides: TGTGCCAGCAGCTTAGCCGGGGGGCGCGTCACTGAAGCTTTCTTT.

This sequence joins TRBV27 and TRBJ2-3, with 9 bases matching TRBD2. Germline V gene lookup returns CDR1 MNHEY and CDR2 SMNVEV (reference sequence). V was pared by 6 bases and J by 2 bases, with 9 bases of the junction left unmatched. CDR3 length: 16 amino acids. The CDR3 is CASSGLSGRFTDTQYF. The DNA for the CDR3 is TGTGCCAGCAGCGGATTAAGCGGGAGGTTCACAGATACGCAGTATTTT.

The chain couples TRBV9 to TRBJ1-1; D remains unclear. The CDR3 consists of 14 residues. V was clipped by 2 bases and J by 3 bases, with 11 bases between them. Germline values: CDR1 SGDLS, CDR2 YYNGEE. In nucleotides, the CDR3 is TGTGCCAGCAGCGTCTCGGGTCCGGACACTGAAGCTTTCTTT. It codes for CASSVSGPDTEAFF.

The sample holds a few counts of this clone. This rearrangement joins TRBV15 to TRBJ2-7, with TRBD2 matching over 8 bases. Germline CDR1 reads LNHNV; CDR2 reads YYDKDF (reference sequence). The CDR3 length is 19 residues. Unmatched junction bases numbered 19, after V lost 0 bases and J lost 6 bases. The chain's CDR3 is CATSRDPTPISGGSFEQYF. Written as DNA, the CDR3 is TGTGCCACCAGCAGAGATCCGACCCCCATCAGCGGGGGCAGCTTCGAGCAGTACTTC.

This clone came up a few times. CDR3 region: CASSHAGRENSPLHF. Written as DNA, the CDR3 is TGTGCCAGCAGCCACGCGGGAAGGGAGAATTCACCCCTCCACTTT. The chain uses TRBV6-6 and TRBJ1-6, with D hard to call. Germline V gene lookup returns CDR1 MNHNY and CDR2 SVGAGI (reference sequence). V was cut by 6 bases and J by 7 bases, with 16 bases left in between. The CDR3 has 15 residues.

V and J are TRBV7-2 and TRBJ2-1; a weak D match, TRBD1 (6 bases). In germline, CDR1 is SGHTA, CDR2 FQGNSA. V lost 4 bases to trimming and J lost 10 bases, with 14 bases between them. CDR3 length equals 13 residues. The CDR3 region has the DNA TGTGCCAGCAGCTCCTCCCCGGACAGAGAGCAGTTCTTC. Its protein product is CASSSSPDREQFF.

This clone has just one count. The J gene is TRBJ2-2, the V gene TRBV6-2 or TRBV6-3; 8 nucleotides agree with TRBD1. Germline V gives CDR1 MNHEY, CDR2 SVGEGT. The CDR3 extends over 19 amino acids. V was clipped by 4 bases and J by 0 bases; unmatched bases: 13. CDR3 nucleotide sequence: TGTGCCAGCAGTTCCTTACGCACAGGGGGATCTTCGAACACCGGGGAGCTGTTTTTT. Translation: CASSSLRTGGSSNTGELFF.

The chain recombines TRBV4-1 with TRBJ2-3, with 9 bases aligning to TRBD1. V lost 2 bases and J lost 0; bases outside the gene matches: 6. Germline V gives CDR1 MGHRA, CDR2 YSYEKL. This CDR3 is built from 17 residues. CDR3 nucleotide sequence: TGCGCCAGCAGCCAAACAAAGGGGACAGGGAGCACAGATACGCAGTATTTT. This gives the protein CASSQTKGTGSTDTQYF.

This chain links TRBV6-1 with TRBJ2-5; 11 bases are shared with TRBD2. There are 16 residues in the CDR3. V was clipped by 4 bases and J by 2 bases; unmatched bases: 6. Germline CDR1 is MNHNS and CDR2 is SASEGT. This CDR3 reads CASSVISGRVQETQYF. CDR3 DNA sequence: TGTGCCAGCAGTGTCATTAGCGGGAGGGTACAAGAGACCCAGTACTTC.

The gene calls are TRBV30 and TRBJ2-3, with TRBD1 matching over 8 bases. Germline CDR1 is GTSNPN and CDR2 is SVGIG (reference sequence). The CDR3 totals 14 residues. J was trimmed by 2 bases and V by 4 bases; bases with no gene match: 5. CDR3 sequence (DNA): TGTGCCTGGACTCCGGGACAGGCCACAGATACGCAGTATTTT. The encoded protein is CAWTPGQATDTQYF.

On this clone: The same CDR3 is also encoded by other DNA sequences in this sample. The CDR3 spells CSVRGSTDTQYF. The CDR3 region has the DNA TGCAGCGTCCGAGGTAGCACAGATACGCAGTATTTT. The chain recombines TRBV29-1 with TRBJ2-3; D unresolved. The CDR3 has 12 residues. V lost 6 bases, J lost 0 bases, and 7 bases lay in between. Germline lookup yields CDR1 SQVTM and CDR2 ANQGSEA.

The chain links TRBV6-5 to TRBJ1-4; 9 bases map to TRBD1. The CDR3 is made up of 14 amino acids. V gave up 2 bases and J gave up 8 bases; unmatched junction bases: 3. Germline CDR1 and CDR2: MNHEY and SVGAGI. CDR3 residues: CASSYTGGREKLFF. DNA of the CDR3: TGTGCCAGCAGTTACACAGGGGGCCGCGAAAAACTGTTTTTT.

This chain uses TRBV19 with TRBJ1-2; no clear D gene. Germline CDR1 LNHDA, CDR2 SQIVND (reference sequence). V was shortened by 3 bases and J by 8 bases, with 16 bases between the two germline ends. CDR3 length: 14 amino acids. The CDR3 DNA reads as TGTGCCAGTAGTATTCGAGGATTCGCTGGGGGCTACACCTTC. Translation gives CASSIRGFAGGYTF.

V gene TRBV6-5 combines with J gene TRBJ2-1; 8 nucleotides match TRBD1. V trimming: 4 bases; J trimming: 7 bases; junction bases outside the gene matches: 3. The CDR3 length is 13 residues. Germline CDR1 reads MNHEY; CDR2 reads SVGAGI. CDR3 DNA: TGTGCCAGCAGTTGGACAGGGCGTAATGAGCAGTTCTTC. The encoded protein is CASSWTGRNEQFF.

The rearrangement uses TRBV19 and TRBJ2-1, with TRBD2 identical over 8 bases. CDR3 length equals 15 residues. V was pared by 3 bases and J by 5 bases, with 6 bases of the junction left unmatched. Germline values: CDR1 LNHDA, CDR2 SQIVND (reference sequence). The CDR3 reads CASSIVAGMNNEQFF. The CDR3 DNA follows: TGTGCCAGTAGTATTGTAGCGGGGATGAACAATGAGCAGTTCTTC.